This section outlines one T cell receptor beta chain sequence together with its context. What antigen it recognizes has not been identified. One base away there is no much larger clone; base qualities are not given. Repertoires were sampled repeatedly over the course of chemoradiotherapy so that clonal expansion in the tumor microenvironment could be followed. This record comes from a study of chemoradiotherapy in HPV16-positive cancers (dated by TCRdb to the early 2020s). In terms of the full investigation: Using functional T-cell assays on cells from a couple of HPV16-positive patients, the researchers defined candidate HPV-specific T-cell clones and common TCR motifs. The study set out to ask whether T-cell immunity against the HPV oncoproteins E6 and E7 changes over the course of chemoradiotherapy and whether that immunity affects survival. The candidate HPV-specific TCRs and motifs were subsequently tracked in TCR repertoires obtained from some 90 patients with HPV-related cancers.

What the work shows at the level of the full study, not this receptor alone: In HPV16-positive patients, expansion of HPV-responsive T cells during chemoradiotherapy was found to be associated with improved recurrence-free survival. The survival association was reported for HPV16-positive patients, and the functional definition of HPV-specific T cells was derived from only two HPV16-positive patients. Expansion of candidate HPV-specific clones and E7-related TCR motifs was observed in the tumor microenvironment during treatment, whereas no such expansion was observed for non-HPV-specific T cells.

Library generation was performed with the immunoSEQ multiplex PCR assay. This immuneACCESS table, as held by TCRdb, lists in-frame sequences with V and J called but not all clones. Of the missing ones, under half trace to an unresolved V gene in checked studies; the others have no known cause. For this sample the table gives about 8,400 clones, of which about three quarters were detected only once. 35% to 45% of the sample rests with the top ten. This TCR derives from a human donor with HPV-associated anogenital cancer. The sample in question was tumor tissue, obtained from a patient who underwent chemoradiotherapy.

The bases read TGTGCCAGCAGTTCACTTAGCGGGAGAATCCACGAGCAGTACTTC. Its translation is CASSSLSGRIHEQYF. The rearrangement joined TRBV6-5 to TRBJ2-7; 9 bases in the middle match TRBD2. At the junction V is shortened by 4 bases and J by 5 bases; bases outside the gene matches: 9. The germline V gene specifies MNHEY as CDR1 and SVGAGI as CDR2. The CDR3 runs 15 residues from the cysteine to the phenylalanine. Only the CDR3 DNA is retained, 45 bases long and in frame from the first base.